A selection of T cell receptor beta chains follows, all from one sample in a study of blood T cell repertoires in COVID-19. Profiled with immunoSEQ multiplex PCR; TCRdb holds only in-frame clones, not every one. The data contain roughly 210,000 clones, around 90% of them singletons. The source material was peripheral blood. Every receptor here comes from a man between 65 and 80 years old with acute or convalescent COVID-19. The CDR3 runs from the conserved cysteine through the conserved F or W. Each record gives: clone size, D gene, J gene, V gene, CDR3 protein, CDR3 DNA. The D gene is left open where the match is weak. Clone size is shown for a subset of rows, as once, few, many or a class of expanded clone.

size: few; D: NA; J: TRBJ2-1; V: TRBV3-1/TRBV3-2; CDR3: CASSQDLGREQFF; DNA: TGTGCCAGCAGCCAAGATCTAGGCAGAGAGCAGTTCTTC
size: NA; D: NA; J: TRBJ2-1; V: TRBV2; CDR3: CASTWAGRKVGQFF; DNA: TGTGCCAGCACCTGGGCAGGGAGGAAGGTGGGGCAGTTCTTC
size: NA; D: NA; J: TRBJ1-1; V: TRBV21-1; CDR3: CASSNGWDRNTEAFF; DNA: TGTGCCAGCAGCAATGGCTGGGACAGGAACACTGAAGCTTTCTTT
size: NA; D: NA; J: TRBJ2-1; V: TRBV7-3; CDR3: CASSLSPEGGYNEQFF; DNA: TGTGCCAGCAGCTTAAGCCCGGAGGGGGGGTACAATGAGCAGTTCTTC
size: NA; D: NA; J: TRBJ2-1; V: TRBV12-3/TRBV12-4; CDR3: CASSQGFDEQFF; DNA: TGTGCCAGCAGTCAGGGATTCGACGAGCAGTTCTTC
size: NA; D: NA; J: TRBJ2-7; V: TRBV29-1; CDR3: CSVELGSGYEQYF; DNA: TGCAGCGTTGAATTAGGGAGCGGCTACGAGCAGTACTTC
size: NA; D: NA; J: TRBJ1-1; V: TRBV5-1; CDR3: CASSLELGTLTEAFF; DNA: TGCGCCAGCAGCTTGGAGCTTGGGACACTCACTGAAGCTTTCTTT
size: NA; D: TRBD2; J: TRBJ2-1; V: TRBV5-1; CDR3: CASSLRLAGGNEQFF; DNA: TGCGCCAGCAGCTTGAGACTAGCGGGAGGGAATGAGCAGTTCTTC
size: NA; D: TRBD2; J: TRBJ2-1; V: TRBV29-1; CDR3: CSVYVTSGVLSYNEQFF; DNA: TGCAGCGTTTATGTGACTAGCGGGGTTCTATCCTACAATGAGCAGTTCTTC
size: NA; D: TRBD2; J: TRBJ2-1; V: TRBV28; CDR3: CASTDGLAGINEQFF; DNA: TGTGCCAGCACCGACGGACTAGCGGGGATCAATGAGCAGTTCTTC
size: NA; D: TRBD1; J: TRBJ1-5; V: TRBV7-2; CDR3: CASSLTTGRQPQHF; DNA: TGTGCCAGCAGCTTAACGACAGGGCGGCAGCCCCAGCATTTT
size: once; D: NA; J: TRBJ1-4; V: TRBV9; CDR3: CASSVGGRENEKLFF; DNA: TGTGCCAGCAGCGTAGGGGGCCGGGAGAATGAAAAACTGTTTTTT
size: NA; D: TRBD2; J: TRBJ2-1; V: TRBV19; CDR3: CASSIGGSGRAGEQFF; DNA: TGTGCCAGTAGTATAGGAGGTAGCGGGAGGGCAGGTGAGCAGTTCTTC
size: NA; D: NA; J: TRBJ1-6; V: TRBV6-5; CDR3: CASSYTGQDHSPLHF; DNA: TGTGCCAGCAGTTACACAGGGCAGGACCATTCACCCCTCCACTTT
size: NA; D: TRBD2; J: TRBJ2-1; V: TRBV2; CDR3: CASSSTSGKREQFF; DNA: TGTGCCAGCAGCTCGACTAGCGGGAAGCGTGAGCAGTTCTTC
size: once; D: NA; J: TRBJ2-7; V: TRBV10-3; CDR3: CAISEGGMSYGQYF; DNA: TGTGCCATCAGTGAGGGCGGGATGTCCTACGGGCAGTACTTC
size: NA; D: TRBD2; J: TRBJ2-1; V: TRBV29-1; CDR3: CSVGASGSGEQFF; DNA: TGCAGCGTTGGGGCTAGCGGGAGCGGTGAGCAGTTCTTC
size: NA; D: NA; J: TRBJ1-6; V: TRBV4-2; CDR3: CASSQRSRGRNSPLHF; DNA: TGTGCCAGCAGCCAAAGGTCCAGGGGACGCAATTCACCCCTCCACTTT
size: NA; D: NA; J: TRBJ2-5; V: TRBV19; CDR3: CASSMDREETQYF; DNA: TGTGCCAGTAGTATGGACAGAGAAGAGACCCAGTACTTC
size: NA; D: TRBD2; J: TRBJ2-1; V: TRBV6-5; CDR3: CASTPGTRIDEQFF; DNA: TGTGCCAGCACTCCGGGGACTAGGATCGATGAGCAGTTCTTC
size: NA; D: NA; J: TRBJ1-2; V: TRBV28; CDR3: CASSSGDYGYTF; DNA: TGTGCCAGCAGTTCCGGGGACTATGGCTACACCTTC
size: NA; D: NA; J: TRBJ2-1; V: TRBV9; CDR3: CASSVDPGTYNEQFF; DNA: TGTGCCAGCAGCGTAGATCCGGGAACCTACAATGAGCAGTTCTTC
size: NA; D: NA; J: TRBJ1-1; V: TRBV28; CDR3: CASRLRNTEAFF; DNA: TGTGCCAGCAGATTGAGAAACACTGAAGCTTTCTTT
size: NA; D: NA; J: TRBJ2-3; V: TRBV6-4; CDR3: CASSEAPGTDTQYF; DNA: TGTGCCAGCAGTGAAGCCCCGGGCACAGATACGCAGTATTTT
size: NA; D: NA; J: TRBJ2-1; V: TRBV4-1; CDR3: CASSQLEGAGRLGEQFF; DNA: TGCGCCAGCAGCCAACTGGAAGGGGCAGGGAGGCTAGGTGAGCAGTTCTTC
size: NA; D: NA; J: TRBJ1-6; V: TRBV6-6; CDR3: CASSRSGGVGNSPLHF; DNA: TGTGCCAGCAGTCGATCGGGGGGAGTAGGTAATTCACCCCTCCACTTT
size: NA; D: TRBD2; J: TRBJ2-7; V: TRBV27; CDR3: CASSLLGGGYEQYF; DNA: TGTGCCAGCAGTTTACTCGGGGGGGGCTACGAGCAGTACTTC
size: NA; D: TRBD2; J: TRBJ2-7; V: TRBV10-1; CDR3: CASTRLAGENEQYF; DNA: TGCGCCAGCACGCGACTAGCGGGAGAGAACGAGCAGTACTTC
size: NA; D: TRBD2; J: TRBJ2-1; V: TRBV4-3; CDR3: CASSQAPRRLAASVNEQFF; DNA: TGCGCCAGCAGCCAAGCCCCAAGGAGACTAGCGGCATCAGTAAATGAGCAGTTCTTC
size: NA; D: TRBD2; J: TRBJ2-3; V: TRBV19; CDR3: CASSIRTSGSYSNTDTQYF; DNA: TGTGCCAGTAGTATCCGGACTAGCGGGAGCTATTCCAACACAGATACGCAGTATTTT
size: NA; D: NA; J: TRBJ2-1; V: TRBV6-5; CDR3: CASSYDPDYLSNEQFF; DNA: TGTGCCAGCAGTTACGACCCAGACTACCTGAGCAATGAGCAGTTCTTC
size: NA; D: TRBD1; J: TRBJ1-1; V: TRBV18; CDR3: CASSPGGTGVRTEAFF; DNA: TGTGCCAGCTCACCCGGTGGGACAGGGGTGAGGACTGAAGCTTTCTTT
size: NA; D: TRBD1; J: TRBJ2-2; V: TRBV5-1; CDR3: CASSSGRGPNTGELFF; DNA: TGCGCCAGCAGCTCGGGCAGGGGGCCGAACACCGGGGAGCTGTTTTTT
size: NA; D: NA; J: TRBJ2-2; V: TRBV6-2/TRBV6-3; CDR3: CASSSARTANTGELFF; DNA: TGTGCCAGCAGCTCCGCCCGGACAGCGAACACCGGGGAGCTGTTTTTT
size: NA; D: NA; J: TRBJ2-1; V: TRBV18; CDR3: CASSPRQIYNEQFF; DNA: TGTGCCAGCTCACCGAGACAGATATACAATGAGCAGTTCTTC
size: NA; D: TRBD1; J: TRBJ1-1; V: TRBV19; CDR3: CASRGQGAGEAFF; DNA: TGTGCCAGTCGGGGACAGGGGGCTGGAGAAGCTTTCTTT
size: NA; D: TRBD2; J: TRBJ2-7; V: TRBV3-1/TRBV3-2; CDR3: CASSQDPGGTYEQYF; DNA: TGTGCCAGCAGCCAAGATCCGGGGGGAACCTACGAGCAGTACTTC
size: NA; D: NA; J: TRBJ1-6; V: TRBV7-6; CDR3: CASSQLGGLGNSPLHF; DNA: TGTGCCAGCAGCCAACTGGGGGGACTGGGTAATTCACCCCTCCACTTT
size: NA; D: NA; J: TRBJ1-2; V: TRBV6-5; CDR3: CASRPDRPSNYGYTF; DNA: TGTGCCAGCAGGCCGGACAGACCTTCTAACTATGGCTACACCTTC
size: NA; D: TRBD1; J: TRBJ2-7; V: TRBV5-1; CDR3: CASSSGQGAYEQYF; DNA: TGCGCCAGCAGCTCGGGACAGGGGGCCTACGAGCAGTACTTC
size: NA; D: TRBD1; J: TRBJ1-5; V: TRBV5-8; CDR3: CASSAGQADQPQHF; DNA: TGTGCCAGCAGCGCGGGACAGGCCGATCAGCCCCAGCATTTT
size: NA; D: TRBD1; J: TRBJ2-3; V: TRBV13; CDR3: CASSLGGQGTDTQYF; DNA: TGTGCCAGCAGCTTAGGGGGACAGGGAACAGATACGCAGTATTTT
size: NA; D: TRBD2; J: TRBJ2-7; V: TRBV6-2/TRBV6-3; CDR3: CASSLAGGPYEQYF; DNA: TGTGCCAGCAGTCTAGCGGGAGGACCGTACGAGCAGTACTTC
size: few; D: NA; J: TRBJ1-2; V: TRBV5-1; CDR3: CASSPLLSRSRGGYTF; DNA: TGCGCCAGCAGCCCCCTTTTGTCGCGAAGCCGGGGTGGCTACACCTTC
size: NA; D: TRBD1; J: TRBJ1-6; V: TRBV6-6; CDR3: CASNPDPGQYNSPLHF; DNA: TGTGCCAGCAACCCGGATCCGGGACAGTATAATTCACCCCTCCACTTT
size: NA; D: TRBD2; J: TRBJ2-7; V: TRBV20-1; CDR3: CSASRASGRINEQYF; DNA: TGCAGTGCTAGTCGGGCTAGCGGGAGGATCAACGAGCAGTACTTC
size: NA; D: TRBD1; J: TRBJ1-5; V: TRBV19; CDR3: CASSRQGAQQPQHF; DNA: TGTGCCAGTAGCCGACAGGGGGCTCAGCAGCCCCAGCATTTT
size: few; D: TRBD1; J: TRBJ1-1; V: TRBV28; CDR3: CASSPPTGGSPEAFF; DNA: TGTGCCAGCAGTCCCCCGACAGGGGGGTCCCCTGAAGCTTTCTTT
size: NA; D: NA; J: TRBJ2-6; V: TRBV19; CDR3: CASSGQRTGANVLTF; DNA: TGTGCCAGTAGCGGCCAGAGGACTGGGGCCAACGTCCTGACTTTC
size: NA; D: TRBD1; J: TRBJ2-7; V: TRBV5-1; CDR3: CASSLGQGASEQYF; DNA: TGCGCCAGCAGCTTGGGACAGGGGGCTAGCGAGCAGTACTTC
size: NA; D: TRBD2; J: TRBJ2-5; V: TRBV2; CDR3: CASRGIAGGHQETQYF; DNA: TGTGCCAGCAGGGGGATAGCGGGAGGGCACCAAGAGACCCAGTACTTC
size: NA; D: TRBD1; J: TRBJ2-7; V: TRBV5-4; CDR3: CASSLGGDRGTEQYF; DNA: TGTGCCAGCAGCTTGGGGGGGGACAGGGGCACCGAGCAGTACTTC
size: few; D: NA; J: TRBJ1-4; V: TRBV29-1; CDR3: CSVEGQYEKLFF; DNA: TGCAGCGTTGAAGGACAGTATGAAAAACTGTTTTTT
size: NA; D: NA; J: TRBJ1-1; V: TRBV18; CDR3: CASSPPTGSEAFF; DNA: TGTGCCAGCTCACCACCGACAGGATCTGAAGCTTTCTTT
size: NA; D: TRBD1; J: TRBJ2-1; V: TRBV29-1; CDR3: CSYQADRDSYNEQFF; DNA: TGCAGCTATCAAGCGGACCGGGACAGCTACAATGAGCAGTTCTTC
size: NA; D: TRBD1; J: TRBJ2-2; V: TRBV29-1; CDR3: CSADRGTGELFF; DNA: TGCAGCGCGGACAGGGGCACCGGGGAGCTGTTTTTT
size: NA; D: NA; J: TRBJ1-1; V: TRBV2; CDR3: CASTADGGTNTEAFF; DNA: TGTGCCAGCACCGCAGATGGGGGGACGAACACTGAAGCTTTCTTT
size: NA; D: NA; J: TRBJ2-7; V: TRBV10-3; CDR3: CAISSGHNLYEQYF; DNA: TGTGCCATCAGTAGCGGGCATAACCTCTACGAGCAGTACTTC
size: NA; D: TRBD1; J: TRBJ2-2; V: TRBV27; CDR3: CASSESDRVYTGELFF; DNA: TGTGCCAGCAGTGAGAGTGACAGGGTGTACACCGGGGAGCTGTTTTTT